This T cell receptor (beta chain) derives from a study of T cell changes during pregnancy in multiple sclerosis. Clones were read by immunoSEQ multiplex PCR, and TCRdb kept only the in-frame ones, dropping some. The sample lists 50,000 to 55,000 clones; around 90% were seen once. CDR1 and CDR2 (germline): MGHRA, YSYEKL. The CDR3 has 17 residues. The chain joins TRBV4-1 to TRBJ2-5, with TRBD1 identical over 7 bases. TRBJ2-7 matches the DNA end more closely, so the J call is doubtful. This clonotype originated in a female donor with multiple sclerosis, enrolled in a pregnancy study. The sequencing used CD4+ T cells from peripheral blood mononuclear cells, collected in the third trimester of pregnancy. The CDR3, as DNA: TGCGCCAGCAGCCAAGGCACCTTGACAGGGTCCCCCTACGAGCAGTACTTC. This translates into CASSQGTLTGSPYEQYF.